Here is one T cell receptor beta chain with its context. Which antigen it targets is not known. V lost 4 bases and J lost 9 bases, and the count of bases not matched to a germline gene is 11. The germline V gene sets CDR1 to SGDLS and CDR2 to YYNGEE. The CDR3, cysteine through phenylalanine, is 16 amino acids long. Only the CDR3 portion is preserved as DNA: 48 bases, with reading frame beginning at the first base. The cohort comprised approximately 700 healthy bone marrow donors. At the time of sampling, all cohort members were nominally healthy, though unrecorded immune exposures were likely present. The donor tested CMV seronegative and was one of the 352 seronegative cohort members. A peripheral blood sample was provided by each donor, and peripheral blood mononuclear cells were used for TCR beta sequencing. Genomic DNA extraction from the blood cell samples was performed with the Qiagen DNeasy Blood Extraction Kit.

This sample was taken from a study of cytomegalovirus exposure and HLA in healthy donors (dated by TCRdb to the late 2010s). With regard to the full study: An earlier analysis of approximately 640 of the donors reported 250 to 300 Gb of sequence data and more than 90 million unique TCR beta sequences from 150 million to 200 million T cells. Approximately 310 gigabases of sequencing data and 78 million or so unique TCR sequences were included in an early release covering about 600 HLA-typed donors. Among the roughly 390 genotyped donors, under 90% belonged to the genetic ancestry cluster associated with self-reported Caucasian donors. The study aimed to test whether cataloging public T cell receptors could reveal signatures of past pathogen exposure. The T cell repertoires of around 730 subjects were profiled by immunosequencing and related to cytomegalovirus serostatus. In addition to the first cohort of 500 to 850 subjects, a separate validation cohort of approximately 130 different subjects was used. The study combined high-throughput TCR immunosequencing, statistical association of individual TCRs with disease status, and machine learning to predict cytomegalovirus infection status. To study patterns of TCR occurrence, a later analysis re-analyzed previously published TCR beta repertoires from 650 to 750 donors and added high-resolution HLA genotyping. Rather than using new phenotypic data, the later analysis identified candidate immune exposures from TCR beta sequences and from how often those sequences occurred across donors. To decide whether each TCR beta V gene segment behaved as functional or pseudogenic, an earlier analysis of fewer than 750 of the donors relied on high-throughput TCR beta sequencing. Donor age, sex, ethnicity and CMV serostatus were collected together with the repertoire data. A later genetic analysis used genome-wide SNP genotypes for about 60% of the 666 donors, treating that subset as a discovery cohort. Every discovery cohort repertoire had been produced on one sequencing platform. Both class I and class II loci were covered by HLA typing, at four-digit resolution. Typing coverage differed by locus: A, B, C, DRB1 and DQB1 were typed in roughly 629-630 donors, DQA1 in 522, DPA1 in approximately 600, and DPB1 in around 440. Because of strong linkage in the cohort, roughly 5 DR-DQ haplotypes were treated as single units for association and clustering. Among 350 to 400 genotyped donors of the cohort, an average of around 240,000 unique TCR beta nucleotide sequences were sequenced per donor, 15% to 20% of them non-productive.

The full study reports these points: A later genetic analysis associated a missense DCLRE1C variant with V-gene and J-gene trimming of TCR beta chains, and an independent cohort replicated the association. A further reported finding was that TCR beta sequences accurately predicted the HLA-A and HLA-B alleles for most subjects in the first cohort. Presence/absence analyses assumed roughly uniform sequencing depth across donors, an assumption that may not hold. The cohort was sequenced for TCR beta chains only, and without alpha or paired-chain data the features that could be detected were limited. Specific HLA alleles were associated with some 15,000 TCR beta sequences at a false discovery rate of 0.05 in a later analysis. In a later analysis, TCR association rates were found to vary across HLA loci, with the most associated TCRs seen for DRB1 alleles and the fewest for HLA-C alleles. Linkage disequilibrium might explain the correlated functional status among segregating V segments, but an unknown experimental factor could not be ruled out. CMV serostatus was the only immune exposure information available for the cohort. Across donors, most TCR sequences were observed very rarely, whereas some public TCRs were present in many individuals. The authors suggested that the approach could potentially be extended to other disease states and immunological phenotypes. The classifier was reported to diagnose cytomegalovirus status with high specificity and sensitivity in both the original cohort and the validation cohort. Strong co-occurrence of HLA alleles, especially DR and DQ, made assigning TCR associations to individual alleles difficult. HLA typing was unavailable for some donors at each locus, so association tests used only the typed subset. Because counts were too low, about 18 rarely observed V segments, including chromosome 9 orphons, were excluded from the earlier analysis of some 540 of the donors. A later genetic analysis reported fewer N-insertions in productive TCRs among donors in an Asian-associated ancestry cluster than the 666-donor mean. Because the 87-base-pair reads could not distinguish some IMGT-functional V segments, including TRBV6-2 and TRBV6-3, those segments were excluded. The study gave a list of 150 to 200 TCR beta chains associated with cytomegalovirus. A few of the identified cytomegalovirus-associated TCR beta chains were confirmed in vitro to be specific for cytomegalovirus antigens. A group of highly shared sequence variants was considered likely to be a technical artifact of the sequencing pipeline. Compared with equally common non-associated chains, HLA-associated TCR beta chains in a later analysis were more clonally expanded and had lower generation probabilities. In a later analysis, most CMV-associated TCR beta chains were found to appear HLA-restricted, with HLA associations seemingly driven largely by CMV exposure. In a later analysis, several top co-occurrence clusters were reported to appear linked to parvovirus B19, influenza, CMV and Epstein-Barr virus. An earlier analysis of some 560 of the donors showed that most TCR beta V segments appeared in productive rearrangements either about 87% or about 30% of the time, which broadly matched IMGT annotations.

The library was obtained by the immunoSEQ multiplex PCR assay. For the multiplex PCR, a mixture combining 60 forward primers for TCR Vbeta segments and 13 reverse primers for TCR Jbeta segments was used. The CDR3 region of rearranged TCR beta genes was amplified from genomic DNA with a multiplex PCR assay. Amplified TCR beta libraries were sequenced as 87-base-pair reads on the Illumina HiSeq System. As for how the authors treated the data: In a later analysis, around 80 million unique TCR beta chains were counted across the approximately 620 repertoires, and roughly 11 million of these chains were shared by at least two donors. A nearest-neighbor algorithm error-corrected the raw reads and collapsed the reads into unique sequences, merging closely related sequences to remove PCR and sequencing errors. To assign V, D and J gene segments, CDR3 sequences were aligned to IMGT reference sequences. Each retained sequence needed at least a six-nucleotide match to both a V gene segment and a J gene segment. A rearrangement counted as productive if the CDR3 had no stop codons and remained in frame with V and J, and every other rearrangement counted as non-productive. CDR3 was defined by IMGT convention, running from the second conserved V-encoded cysteine to the conserved J-encoded phenylalanine. In an earlier analysis of approximately 500 of the donors, sequences lacking an unambiguous match to a single V gene segment were excluded. An earlier analysis of roughly 590 of the donors called V segments functional above 56.7% productive rearrangements and segregating when the between-donor standard deviation exceeded 5%. To diagnose cytomegalovirus status from the catalog of TCR beta chain sequences, a statistical classification framework was built. In a later analysis, V and J genes were assigned by comparing TCR nucleotide sequences against IMGT/GENE-DB human TR gene sequences. The TCRdist pipeline was used in a later analysis to assign CDR3 sequences and most-parsimonious VDJ recombination scenarios. A later analysis defined each TCR beta chain by its CDR3 amino acid sequence plus V-gene family, and excluded reads lacking a unique V-gene family. To address suspected cross-contamination and a sequencing artifact, a later analysis removed under 600 highly shared, low-generation-probability nucleotide sequences. In a later analysis, a clonal expansion index was calculated for each public chain from normalized within-repertoire ranks of inferred template counts. In a later analysis, generation probabilities were computed with a VDJ recombination model fitted to out-of-frame rearrangements, and the resulting probabilities were checked against IGoR. In a later analysis, hypergeometric tests were used to score TCR-TCR, TCR-HLA and TCR-CMV co-occurrence, with a repertoire-size bias correction applied to TCR pairs. In a later analysis, false discovery rates were estimated by permuting HLA or CMV assignments 20 times. In a later analysis, co-occurring TCRs were grouped with DBSCAN, and TCRdist sequence similarity was added when clustering was performed within HLA-allele-positive subsets. Repertoires with fewer than 30,000 or more than 120,000 public chains were left out of co-occurrence clustering, as were five repertoires with anomalous nucleotide sharing. TCRdb limited this immuneACCESS table to in-frame rearrangements with V and J called. A share of clones is missing; checked studies link under half to unresolved V genes, and the rest is unexplained. The V and J calls and clone size are taken from that table; D and trimming were inferred from the DNA. The sample table holds 100,000 to 150,000 clones. The ten largest clones add up to under 3.5% of the sample.

Material for sequencing was PBMCs. Recombination joined TRBV9 with TRBJ2-1, and 12 junction bases match TRBD2. This receptor was obtained from a man aged 25-45 years in good health and CMV-seronegative. The CDR3 region has the sequence CASSNVELAGGAEQFF. The DNA is TGTGCCAGCAGCAACGTAGAGCTAGCGGGAGGGGCTGAGCAGTTCTTC.